The 29 T cell receptor beta chains below all came from one sample that was sequenced in a study of vaccination and CD4 T cells after COVID-19. Cultured CD4+ T cell DNA was sequenced using the Oncomine TCR Beta short-read assay. MiXCR was run by TCRdb on the PCR reads, yielding one entry per CDR3 protein. The top ten hold 15% to 20% of the sample, which has over 11,000 distinct CDR3 sequences, 24% seen once. These receptors lack a known antigen. Treatment described: approximately 10-day PBMC culture with coronavirus spike peptide pools or control peptides (ViraFEST assay). The sequencing here drew on CD4+ T cells from blood, cultured in vitro, taken after SARS-CoV-2 vaccination. These receptors originate from a human donor who had recovered from COVID-19.

The chain links TRBV24-1 to TRBJ2-2; D call uncertain. The CDR3 sequence is 17 residues long. Trimming pared 3 bases from V and 0 bases from J, leaving 13 bases between. CDR1 is KGHDR and CDR2 is SFDVKD in the germline V gene. CDR3 in amino acids: CATSDPSIATNTGELFF. The CDR3 nucleotides read TGTGCCACCAGTGATCCCTCGATCGCGACGAACACCGGGGAGCTGTTTTTT.

The chain employs TRBV6-5 and TRBJ2-7; D call uncertain. This CDR3 has 15 amino acids. The V end was cut by 2 bases, the J end by 7 bases, with 18 bases between. The germline gives CDR1 MNHEY, CDR2 SVGAGI. CDR3 protein: CASSYTGRASHEQYF. CDR3 nucleotide sequence: TGTGCCAGCAGTTACACCGGCCGGGCGAGCCATGAGCAGTACTTC.

This clonotype has a handful of counts. This sequence joins TRBV19 and TRBJ2-1; 10 positions match TRBD2. Germline-derived CDR1 and CDR2 are LNHDA and SQIVND (reference sequence). The CDR3 length is 15 residues. J was trimmed by 0 bases and V by 6 bases; bases with no gene match: 2. Here the CDR3 DNA reads TGTGCCAGTAGCCCTAGCGGGAGCTCCTACAATGAGCAGTTCTTC. It is translated as CASSPSGSSYNEQFF. Variable domain in full (rest from reference TRBV19 and TRBJ2-1): DGGITQSPKYLFRKEGQNVTLSCEQNLNHDAMYWYRQDPGQGLRLIYYSQIVNDFQKGDIAEGYSVSREKKESFPLTVTSAQKNPTAFYLCASSPSGSSYNEQFFGPGTRLTVL.

This clonotype turned up a few times. This chain connects TRBV27 to TRBJ1-1, with D uncertain. Per the germline V gene, CDR1 is MNHEY and CDR2 is SMNVEV (reference sequence). CDR3 length: 17 residues. Trimming removed 0 bases from V and 4 bases from J, with 18 bases in between. The CDR3 nucleotides read TGTGCCAGCAGTTTATCTGTAAGGAGGGTGAGGAGCACTGAAGCTTTCTTT. This sequence encodes CASSLSVRRVRSTEAFF.

The chain recombines TRBV7-2 with TRBJ2-3; D might be TRBD1 (7 bases). The germline gives CDR1 SGHTA, CDR2 FQGNSA. The CDR3 covers 15 residues. V gave up 5 bases and J gave up 2 bases, with 14 bases separating them. CDR3 nucleotides: TGTGCCAGCAGCCCCCAGGGGGGCTACACAGATACGCAGTATTTT. Its protein product is CASSPQGGYTDTQYF.

This clonotype is categorized as medium-sized. The chain recombines TRBV20-1 with TRBJ2-7, with 9 bases fitting TRBD2. Per the germline V gene, CDR1 is DFQATT and CDR2 is SNEGSKA (reference sequence). This CDR3 is 12 amino acids long. V gave up 2 bases and J gave up 4 bases; unmatched junction bases: 0. CDR3 DNA sequence: TGCAGTGCTAGAACTAGCGGGTACGAGCAGTACTTC. It yields the protein CSARTSGYEQYF.

This clonotype showed up just a few times. The J gene is TRBJ1-3, the V gene TRBV7-2; perhaps TRBD1 as D (6 bases). Germline CDR1 SGHTA, CDR2 FQGNSA. Trimming pared 1 base from V and 4 bases from J, leaving 14 bases between. This CDR3 comprises 16 residues. Here the CDR3 DNA reads TGTGCCAGCAGCTTAGGGTCAGGGGTGGCGGGAAACACCATATATTTT. Translated, it gives CASSLGSGVAGNTIYF.

About this clonotype: A much larger clone lies one base from this, so it may be a read error. V usage is TRBV20-1 and J usage is TRBJ1-2; a possible D gene is TRBD1 (5 bases). Trimming removed 0 bases at V and 6 bases at J, with 26 bases between. CDR1 DFQATT and CDR2 SNEGSKA come from the germline V gene (reference sequence). The CDR3 is 18 residues long. CDR3 protein: CSARDIENRPVRVDGYTF. As DNA, the CDR3 is TGCAGTGCTAGAGATATTGAGAACAGGCCTGTTCGGGTCGATGGCTACACCTTC.

This clonotype was picked up one time. No DNA is shown, since the ends of the CDR3 on it are uncertain; the CDR3 is the one TCRdb lists. CDR3 protein: CASSLAAGPPRQYFGPGPNQPQHF. V is TRBV7-9 and J is TRBJ1-5; the table gives TRBD1 as D, unverified against the DNA. A total of 24 residues make up the CDR3, ends included. Germline V lookup: CDR1 SEHNR, CDR2 FQNEAQ (reference sequence).

The chain has TRBV2 and TRBJ2-3; D may be TRBD2 (6 bases). The germline gives CDR1 SNHLY, CDR2 FYNNEI. The CDR3 loop spans 16 amino acids. Trimming shortened V by 0 bases and J by 1 base, and 11 bases separated the two germline ends. The CDR3 DNA sequence: TGTGCCAGCAGTGAAGCAAGGGACTTGCGCACAGATACGCAGTATTTT. Protein sequence: CASSEARDLRTDTQYF.

This chain links TRBV24-1 with TRBJ1-1; D gene ambiguous. This CDR3 has 14 residues. Per the germline V gene, CDR1 is KGHDR and CDR2 is SFDVKD. V lost 3 bases and J lost 4, with 11 bases in between. Here the CDR3 DNA reads TGTGCCACCAGTGATAGAGGCTCGGTCACTGAAGCTTTCTTT. Translation gives CATSDRGSVTEAFF.

Only a few counts were recorded for this clonotype. This sequence joins TRBV11-2 and TRBJ2-7, with 7 bases matching TRBD2. With 3 bases clipped from V and 0 bases from J, the junction kept 5 bases outside the gene matches. The germline V gene has CDR1 SGHAT and CDR2 FQNNGV. The CDR3 is made up of 15 amino acids. In nucleotides, the CDR3 is TGTGCCAGCAGCTTGGGAGGGGCGAGCTCCTACGAGCAGTACTTC. Protein product: CASSLGGASSYEQYF.

J is TRBJ2-2 and V is TRBV11-2; TRBD2 agrees at 10 bases. Germline V gene data show CDR1 as SGHAT and CDR2 as FQNNGV. The V gene end was trimmed by 1 base and the J gene end by 1 base; junction bases not matched to a gene: 0. The CDR3 is 16 amino acids. In DNA form, the CDR3 reads TGTGCCAGCAGCTTAGGGACTAGCGGGAACACCGGGGAGCTGTTTTTT. Amino acid sequence: CASSLGTSGNTGELFF. Using reference TRBV11-2 and TRBJ2-2 for the parts outside the CDR3, the full variable domain is EAGVAQSPRYKIIEKRQSVAFWCNPISGHATLYWYQQILGQGPKLLIQFQNNGVVDDSQLPKDRFSAERLKGVDSTLKIQPAKLEDSAVYLCASSLGTSGNTGELFFGEGSRLTVL.

The chain is built from TRBV7-7 and TRBJ2-2; 7 bases map to TRBD1. Germline V gene lookup returns CDR1 SSHAT and CDR2 FNYEAQ (reference sequence). The junction had 3 bases not matched to a gene; V was cut back by 5 bases and J by 0 bases. The CDR3 loop spans 15 amino acids. The CDR3 reads CASSVGTANTGELFF. CDR3 coding DNA: TGTGCCAGCAGCGTCGGGACAGCGAACACCGGGGAGCTGTTTTTT.

The chain is built from TRBV12-3 or TRBV12-4 and TRBJ2-3; 10 bases are shared with TRBD2. The V segment lost 3 bases and the J segment 5 bases; nucleotides outside the gene matches: 11. This CDR3 comprises 17 residues. This chain's CDR3 is CASSLVSGRERGDTQYF. For the CDR3, the DNA is TGTGCCAGCAGTTTGGTGAGCGGGAGGGAACGGGGAGATACGCAGTATTTT.

V usage is TRBV28 and J usage is TRBJ2-1, with 10 bases aligning to TRBD1. The CDR3 runs 15 residues. Per germline, CDR1 MDHEN and CDR2 SYDVKM. Losses at the gene ends were 6 bases for V and 8 bases for J; bases not matched to a gene: 10. Here the CDR3 reads CASRQPGQGSYEQFF. The CDR3 nucleotides read TGTGCCAGCAGGCAACCGGGACAGGGGAGTTATGAGCAGTTCTTC.

This clonotype qualifies as large (0.1 to 1%). The chain uses TRBV20-1 and TRBJ1-5, with D possibly TRBD1 on 5 matching bases. This CDR3 is 14 amino acids long. In germline, CDR1 is DFQATT, CDR2 SNEGSKA (reference sequence). The ends were cut back, 3 bases at V and 0 bases at J, with 9 bases in the middle. CDR3 residues: CSASGGLSNQPQHF. CDR3 sequence (DNA): TGCAGTGCTAGTGGGGGTCTTAGCAATCAGCCCCAGCATTTT.

A remark on this clonotype: This may stem from a read error, because a much larger clone lies one nucleotide away. The gene calls are TRBV27 and TRBJ1-5, with 7 bases lining up with TRBD1. This CDR3 is 14 amino acids long. Germline loops: CDR1 MNHEY, CDR2 SMNVEV (reference sequence). The CDR3 loop is CASSDNRGNQPHHF. The CDR3 DNA follows: TGTGCCAGCAGTGATAACAGGGGCAATCAGCCCCACCATTTT.

V usage is TRBV28 and J usage is TRBJ1-5; D not resolved. V was pared by 0 bases and J by 0 bases, with 6 bases between. The V gene's germline CDR1 is MDHEN and CDR2 SYDVKM. The CDR3 has 15 amino acids. CDR3 nucleotides: TGTGCCAGCAGTTTATGGGGGAATAGCAATCAGCCCCAGCATTTT. Translating gives CASSLWGNSNQPQHF.

CDR3 nucleotides: TGTGCCAGCCCTCGGGTTGGGGCCCACACAGATACGCAGTATTTT. It yields the protein CASPRVGAHTDTQYF. This sequence joins TRBV27 and TRBJ2-3; a weak D match, TRBD1 (5 bases). This CDR3 has 15 residues. Germline values: CDR1 MNHEY, CDR2 SMNVEV (reference sequence). Trimming cost V 8 bases and J 2 bases, with 17 bases left between them.

With respect to this clonotype: Relative to the germline gene, one junction end is altered; a read error may explain this. This chain links TRBV6-1 with TRBJ2-3, with D possibly called TRBD1 or TRBD2 (7 bases each). The CDR3 contains 16 residues. In germline, CDR1 is MNHNS, CDR2 SASEGT. The CDR3 coding sequence is TGTGCCAGCAGCGACGACTCCAGGGGGGGCACAAATACGCAGTATTTT. It codes for CASSDDSRGGTNTQYF.

The chain combines TRBV30 with TRBJ2-6; D is perhaps TRBD1 or TRBD2 (5 bases each). In germline, CDR1 is GTSNPN, CDR2 SVGIG (reference sequence). V lost 0 bases to trimming and J lost 1 base, with 10 bases between them. The CDR3 extends over 16 amino acids. The CDR3 sequence: CAWSVSWGSGANVLTF. Here the CDR3 DNA reads TGTGCCTGGAGTGTATCATGGGGGTCTGGGGCCAACGTCCTGACTTTC.

This clonotype has just a few counts. V and J are TRBV15 and TRBJ2-7; D gene unclear. V gave up 1 base and J gave up 0 bases, with 4 bases separating them. CDR3 length: 13 amino acids. Per germline, CDR1 LNHNV and CDR2 YYDKDF (reference sequence). CDR3 in DNA: TGTGCCACCAGCAGAGCTGCCTCCTACGAGCAGTACTTC. Its translation is CATSRAASYEQYF.

V and J are TRBV29-1 and TRBJ2-5, with D perhaps given as TRBD1 or TRBD2 (5 bases each). This CDR3 has 14 residues. Germline V gives CDR1 SQVTM, CDR2 ANQGSEA. V lost 7 bases and J 1 base, leaving 16 bases between the germline ends. The CDR3 coding sequence is TGCAGCGGAAGCCGGGGCAGCGTCCAAGAGACCCAGTACTTC. Translated: CSGSRGSVQETQYF.

The table lists this clonotype with a few counts. J is TRBJ2-3 and V is TRBV7-2; tentatively, D is TRBD2 (6 bases). Germline V gene data show CDR1 as SGHTA and CDR2 as FQGNSA. This CDR3 has 15 amino acids. V lost 3 bases and J 2 bases, leaving 12 bases between the germline ends. In nucleotides, the CDR3 is TGTGCCAGCAGCTTGACTAGAATCCACACAGATACGCAGTATTTT. Residues: CASSLTRIHTDTQYF.

The chain is built from TRBV27 and TRBJ2-1, with a tentative D call TRBD1 (6 bases). V was cut by 2 bases and J by 1 base, with 9 bases left in between. CDR1 and CDR2 (germline): MNHEY, SMNVEV (reference sequence). This CDR3 spans 15 amino acids. The CDR3 reads CASSLGGSSYNEQFF. In nucleotides, the CDR3 is TGTGCCAGCAGTTTAGGGGGCTCATCCTACAATGAGCAGTTCTTC.

The gene calls are TRBV9 and TRBJ2-3; tentatively, D is TRBD1 (6 bases). Germline V gene data show CDR1 as SGDLS and CDR2 as YYNGEE. Trimming cost V 4 bases and J 1 base, with 16 bases left between them. The CDR3 loop spans 16 amino acids. DNA of the CDR3: TGTGCCAGCAGCCCAGGGGTGGGCGATGGCACAGATACGCAGTATTTT. Its translation is CASSPGVGDGTDTQYF.

Relative to its sample, this clonotype is medium-sized. This chain links TRBV27 with TRBJ1-6; the match to TRBD1 covers 11 bases. Trimming took 6 bases from V and 9 from J; bases not matched to a gene: 7. CDR3 size: 15 residues. Per germline, CDR1 MNHEY and CDR2 SMNVEV (reference sequence). The DNA of the CDR3 is TGTGCCAGCAGACCAGGTGGGACAGGGGGTTCACCCCTCCACTTT. It translates to CASRPGGTGGSPLHF.

A few counts support this clonotype. This sequence joins TRBV28 and TRBJ2-3; D uncertain. The V gene's germline CDR1 is MDHEN and CDR2 SYDVKM. The CDR3 runs to 14 residues. V shed 3 bases and J shed 6 bases, with 13 bases lying between them. In DNA, the CDR3 is TGTGCCAGCAGTTTGGCCAGGCCTAGGGATACGCAGTATTTT. Protein sequence: CASSLARPRDTQYF. The variable domain in full, completed from reference TRBV28 and TRBJ2-3, reads DVKVTQSSRYLVKRTGEKVFLECVQDMDHENMFWYRQDPGLGLRLIYFSYDVKMKEKGDIPEGYSVSREKKERFSLILESASTNQTSMYLCASSLARPRDTQYFGPGTRLTVL.